This T cell receptor beta chain was documented in a study of neurological immune-mediated disorders. Study observations and caveats: Among expanded clones, no CDR3 amino acid sequences were shared across subjects, a pattern suggesting private repertoires in all groups.

This clonotype was detected many times. Its cognate antigen is unknown. Sequencing of 15-18 subjects in each run yielded over 170 million TCR-beta sequences. TCRdb reprocessed the 5' RACE reads with MiXCR, giving one entry per CDR3 protein. The profile shows about 30,000 distinct CDR3 sequences, approximately 5% of them singletons. For the sorted libraries, roughly 1.1 million CD4+ or CD8+ T cells were used. Trimming cost V 5 bases and J 4 bases, with 12 bases left between them. Germline CDR1 reads SGHRS; CDR2 reads YFSETQ. The CDR3 consists of 13 residues. This sequence originates from a woman between 45 and 65 years old in good health. Sequenced material: CD4+ T cells from blood. The chain carries TRBV5-1 and TRBJ2-5; perhaps TRBD2 as D (6 bases). The CDR3 DNA reads TGCGCCAGCAGGGTCGCCGGGGGAGAGACCCAGTACTTC. Translating gives CASRVAGGETQYF. Full variable domain (outside the CDR3, taken from reference TRBV5-1 and TRBJ2-5): KAGVTQTPRYLIKTRGQQVTLSCSPISGHRSVSWYQQTPGQGLQFLFEYFSETQRNKGNFPGRFSGRQFSNSRSEMNVSTLELGDSALYLCASRVAGGETQYFGPGTRLLVL.